This entry describes one T cell receptor (beta chain). The data are from a study of blood T cell repertoires in COVID-19. Generated by immunoSEQ multiplex PCR, the TCRdb table keeps only in-frame clones and is missing some. The table has approximately 300,000 clones, around nine tenths seen once. Cohorts were determined from participant-reported clinical history. Sequencing was done on a sample of PBMCs or T cells enriched from blood (not recorded which). The source of this sequence is a woman aged 18-29 years who had recovered from COVID-19.

CDR3 DNA sequence: TGTGCCAGCAGCTTGGGCGCCTCCCGGGACACCGGGGAGCTGTTTTTT. It specifies CASSLGASRDTGELFF. This sequence joins TRBV5-4 and TRBJ2-2; no reliable D call. Per germline, CDR1 SGHNT and CDR2 YYREEE (reference sequence). The CDR3 length is 16 residues. The ends were cut back, 0 bases at V and 3 bases at J, with 12 bases in the middle.